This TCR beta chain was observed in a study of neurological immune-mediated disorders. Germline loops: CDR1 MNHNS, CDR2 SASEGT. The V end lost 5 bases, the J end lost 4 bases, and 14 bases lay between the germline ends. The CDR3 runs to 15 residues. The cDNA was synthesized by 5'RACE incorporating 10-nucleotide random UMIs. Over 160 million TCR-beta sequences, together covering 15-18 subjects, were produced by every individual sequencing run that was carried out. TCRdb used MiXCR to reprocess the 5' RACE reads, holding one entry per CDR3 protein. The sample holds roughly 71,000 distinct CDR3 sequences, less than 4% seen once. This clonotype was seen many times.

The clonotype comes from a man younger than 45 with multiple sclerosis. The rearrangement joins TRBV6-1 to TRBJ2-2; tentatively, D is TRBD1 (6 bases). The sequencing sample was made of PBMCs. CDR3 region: CASSRTGHSTGELFF. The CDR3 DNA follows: TGTGCCAGCAGTCGTACAGGGCATAGCACCGGGGAGCTGTTTTTT.